This T cell receptor (beta chain) was obtained from a study of Ad26.COV2.S vaccination and SARS-CoV-2 variants. About the research overall: Ad26.COV2.S was injected intramuscularly once or twice, 56 days apart.

Study-level findings and limits: Overall T cell responses may have been underestimated by the analyses of TCR breadth and depth. Substantial response breadth was reportedly seen for spike-specific CD8+ and CD4+ T cells after vaccination.

As regards this clone: As yet, its antigen is unknown.

The method was immunoSEQ multiplex PCR; TCRdb's version includes in-frame clones alone and lacks a portion of them. The sample shows 510,000 or so clones, around nine tenths of them seen only once. CDR3 size: 14 residues. The V gene's germline CDR1 is MGHDK and CDR2 SYGVNS. V shed 8 bases and J 7 bases; nucleotides not matched to a gene: 7. The treatment was: 15 to 20 received Ad26.COV2.S at low or high dose, single or two shots; several received placebo; per-sample allocation not given. Sampling was done on day 63 after the first vaccine or placebo injection. Its platform was an Ad26 vector, and its expressed antigen was Wuhan-strain SARS-CoV-2 spike.

The sample consisted of peripheral blood, taken in a trial of Ad26.COV2.S vaccine versus placebo. The rearrangement uses TRBV25-1 and TRBJ1-6; TRBD1 agrees at 8 bases. This receptor was taken from a person between 18 and 65 years old who received the Ad26.COV2.S COVID-19 vaccine or a placebo. CDR3 DNA: TGTGCCAGCGGCGGGACAGGCGCAAATTCACCCCTCCACTTT. Its translation is CASGGTGANSPLHF.